What follows is one TCR beta chain and its context. No antigen is known for it. Relative to the germline gene, one junction end is altered; a read error may explain this. The sample is drawn from a study of metastatic and nonmetastatic thyroid tumors. There were no patients who had received any treatment before thyroid surgery. CDR1 and CDR2 from the germline V gene are SGHAT and FQDESV (reference sequence). This CDR3 is built from 15 residues. Findings of the study overall: Patients with malignant thyroid tumors reportedly had significantly higher TCR beta diversity than those with benign nodules, in blood and tumor.

With MiXCR, TCRdb called clones anew from the PCR reads. Here the sample spans under 50,000 clones, under 20% being singletons. Sequencing was performed on tumor tissue. The sequence came from a female donor with papillary thyroid cancer or a benign thyroid nodule (not recorded which). Some clones in this sample may be carry-over from other donors' samples. The chain joins TRBV11-1 to TRBJ2-1; 7 nucleotides agree with TRBD2. The chain's CDR3 is CATEDGTMLNDDQFF. Here the CDR3 DNA reads TGTGCCACCGAGGACGGGACTATGCTTAACGATGATCAGTTCTTC.